The 18 T cell receptor beta chains presented below share a single source sample, sequenced in a study of post-analysis software for immune sequencing data (dated by TCRdb to the mid-2010s). The receptor library was made with PCR. TCRdb lists the instrument as Illumina HiSeq 2500. To reduce PCR and sequencing biases, unique molecular identifiers were built into the TCR beta cDNA libraries. Using fastp trimming at Q25 and MiXCR clonotype assembly, TCRdb reanalyzed the public sequencing data and kept in-frame beta chains. Records with the same CDR3 protein are collapsed into one entry carrying the most frequent genes and DNA. Across this sample there are 650,000 to 850,000 distinct CDR3 sequences, with approximately 57% seen only once. The ten largest clones take up approximately 4.5% of the sample. For these receptors, no antigen is known. Overall study outcomes, separate from this receptor: Several TRBV segments, including TRBV5-6, TRBV5-1 and TRBV20-1, were significantly more frequent in patients than controls.

Sequences were obtained from blood. The receptor source for this set is a girl aged 10 to 17 with multiple sclerosis.

This CDR3 is CASSYSIRGIGGANVLTF. DNA of the CDR3: TGTGCCAGCAGTTACTCGATACGGGGGATCGGTGGGGCCAACGTCCTGACTTTC. J is TRBJ2-6 and V is TRBV6-5, with a weak D call TRBD2 (6 bases). Trimming removed 0 bases from V and 3 bases from J, with 15 bases in between. Looked up from germline, CDR1 is MNHEY and CDR2 is SVGAGI. The CDR3 length is 18 residues.

The CDR3 here is CSAGRWTGKYAGQYF. CDR3 nucleotides: TGCAGTGCCGGGAGATGGACAGGGAAATACGCAGGGCAGTACTTC. This rearrangement joins TRBV20-1 to TRBJ2-7, with 8 bases identical to TRBD1. The V segment lost 6 bases and the J segment 9 bases; nucleotides outside the gene matches: 19. This CDR3 is built from 15 residues. Germline values: CDR1 DFQATT, CDR2 SNEGSKA (reference sequence).

The V call is TRBV11-2, the J call TRBJ2-5; 7 bases line up with TRBD2. After removal of 6 bases from V and 5 bases from J, the junction contained 9 bases not matched to a gene. From germline, CDR1 is SGHAT and CDR2 FQNNGV. This CDR3 has 14 residues. The CDR3 sequence is CASSPTGGEETQYF. Here the CDR3 DNA reads TGTGCCAGCAGTCCAACTGGGGGGGAGGAGACCCAGTACTTC.

This sequence joins TRBV5-1 and TRBJ2-7, with D perhaps being TRBD1 or TRBD2 (5 bases each). The V end was cut by 4 bases, the J end by 4 bases, with 15 bases between. Germline V gives CDR1 SGHRS, CDR2 YFSETQ. The CDR3 spans 14 residues. CDR3 coding DNA: TGCGCCAGCAGCCGGGACCCCCCGGGGTACGAGCAGTACTTC. It encodes CASSRDPPGYEQYF.

This clonotype was seen more than once but under ten times. This chain uses TRBV3-1 with TRBJ2-7, with a possible D match to TRBD1 (6 bases). The end of the DNA fits TRBJ2-5 better, so the J call may be wrong. The CDR3 length is 13 residues. Germline V lookup: CDR1 LGHDT, CDR2 YNNKEL (reference sequence). This chain's CDR3 is CASSQGAGETQYF. Written as DNA, the CDR3 is TGTGCCAGCAGCCAGGGGGCCGGGGAGACCCAGTACTTC.

The rearrangement links TRBV7-3 to TRBJ2-5, with a weak D call TRBD1 (7 bases). Germline V gene data show CDR1 as SGHTA and CDR2 as FQGTGA. This CDR3 region has 15 residues. The V gene lost 6 bases and the J gene lost 1 base, with 15 bases spanning the gap. The CDR3, as DNA: TGTGCCAGCAGACTCGGAGGGACAGTCCAAGAGACCCAGTACTTC. It codes for CASRLGGTVQETQYF.

The chain couples TRBV6-6 to TRBJ2-1; a weak D match, TRBD2 (6 bases). The CDR3 spans 15 residues. Trimming removed 7 bases at V and 0 bases at J, with 13 bases between. Germline CDR1 MNHNY, CDR2 SVGAGI (reference sequence). The CDR3 protein is CASTASEISYNEQFF. The CDR3 DNA sequence: TGTGCCAGCACGGCTAGCGAAATCTCCTACAATGAGCAGTTCTTC.

The chain joins TRBV29-1 to TRBJ1-1, with 9 bases aligning to TRBD1. Germline CDR1 and CDR2: SQVTM and ANQGSEA. With 5 bases clipped from V and 1 base from J, the junction kept 5 bases outside the gene matches. The CDR3 totals 14 residues. CDR3 sequence (DNA): TGCAGCGTTACAGGGGGCGCCAAGAACACTGAAGCTTTCTTT. Amino acid sequence: CSVTGGAKNTEAFF.

The CDR3 DNA follows: TGTGCCTGGAGCGGGACTCCCACCTCCTATGGCTACACCTTC. This gives the protein CAWSGTPTSYGYTF. The rearrangement links TRBV30 to TRBJ1-2; TRBD1 might be the D (5 bases). V dropped 3 bases and J dropped 4 bases, with 15 bases sitting between them. The germline gives CDR1 GTSNPN, CDR2 SVGIG (reference sequence). The CDR3 sequence is 14 residues long.

This clonotype has more than one count but fewer than ten. The rearrangement uses TRBV14 and TRBJ2-6; D unclear. Trimming shortened V by 2 bases and J by 0 bases, and 5 bases separated the two germline ends. CDR3 length equals 15 residues. Germline lookup yields CDR1 SGHDN and CDR2 FVKESK. The CDR3 protein is CASSQSRSGANVLTF. The CDR3 DNA reads as TGTGCCAGCAGCCAAAGTCGCTCTGGGGCCAACGTCCTGACTTTC.

This clonotype occurred a few times. The V call is TRBV3-1, the J call TRBJ2-7; D is perhaps TRBD2 (6 bases). V was pared by 2 bases and J by 2 bases, with 16 bases between. Per the germline V gene, CDR1 is LGHDT and CDR2 is YNNKEL (reference sequence). This CDR3 is 16 amino acids long. The CDR3 coding sequence is TGTGCCAGCAGCCAAAGACCGGGACTTAAGCCCTACGAGCAGTACTTC. Protein: CASSQRPGLKPYEQYF.

The rearrangement joins TRBV29-1 to TRBJ2-4; possibly TRBD1 or TRBD2 for D (5 bases each). Germline V lookup: CDR1 SQVTM, CDR2 ANQGSEA. V was shortened by 1 base and J by 13 bases, with 17 bases between the two germline ends. This CDR3 is built from 13 residues. The CDR3 sequence is CSVEGRGREEQYF. Written as DNA, the CDR3 is TGCAGCGTTGAAGGTCGGGGCAGGGAAGAGCAGTACTTC.

The J gene is TRBJ2-2, the V gene TRBV3-1; D is undetermined. Germline CDR1 is LGHDT and CDR2 is YNNKEL (reference sequence). This CDR3 comprises 15 residues. The V gene lost 7 bases and the J gene lost 5 bases, with 17 bases spanning the gap. DNA for the CDR3: TGTGCCAGCACGTACTTGGGCCAAACGACCGGGGAGCTGTTTTTT. Translating gives CASTYLGQTTGELFF.

This clonotype was recorded a few times. The genes are TRBV29-1 and TRBJ2-1, with 11 bases identical to TRBD2. Trimming took 7 bases from V and 1 from J; bases not matched to a gene: 3. In germline, CDR1 is SQVTM, CDR2 ANQGSEA. The CDR3 loop spans 14 amino acids. The CDR3 DNA sequence: TGCAGCGCTGTAGCGGGAGGGTCCTACAATGAGCAGTTCTTC. This gives the protein CSAVAGGSYNEQFF.

This chain uses TRBV7-6 with TRBJ2-7; unclear D gene. Trimming stripped 1 base from V and 5 bases from J, with 6 bases between. The CDR3 contains 12 residues. Looked up from germline, CDR1 is SGHVS and CDR2 is FNYEAQ. CDR3 sequence: CASSLDTHEQYF. CDR3 nucleotide sequence: TGTGCCAGCAGCTTAGATACCCACGAGCAGTACTTC.

V gene TRBV12-3 or TRBV12-4 combines with J gene TRBJ2-7, with no clear D. The length of the CDR3 is 17 residues. V shed 6 bases and J shed 0 bases, with 21 bases lying between them. CDR3 DNA: TGTGCCAGCAGACTTCCCCTACACTGGAAAGCCTCCTACGAGCAGTACTTC. Its translation is CASRLPLHWKASYEQYF.

The V call is TRBV13, the J call TRBJ2-1; possible D gene TRBD1, 5 bases. CDR1 and CDR2 (germline): PRHDT, FYEKMQ (reference sequence). This CDR3 has 11 amino acids. The germline V and J ends were trimmed by 6 bases and 6 bases, with 6 bases remaining between them. The CDR3 DNA reads as TGTGCCAGCAGGGGGCCCAATGAGCAGTTCTTC. Translating it yields CASRGPNEQFF.

The chain uses TRBV6-6 and TRBJ1-5; D is uncertain. CDR1 is MNHNY and CDR2 is SVGAGI in the germline V gene (reference sequence). The CDR3 sequence is 15 residues long. V was clipped by 0 bases and J by 0 bases, with 6 bases between them. CDR3 sequence: CASSYSIDSNQPQHF. CDR3 coding DNA: TGTGCCAGCAGTTACTCGATCGATAGCAATCAGCCCCAGCATTTT.